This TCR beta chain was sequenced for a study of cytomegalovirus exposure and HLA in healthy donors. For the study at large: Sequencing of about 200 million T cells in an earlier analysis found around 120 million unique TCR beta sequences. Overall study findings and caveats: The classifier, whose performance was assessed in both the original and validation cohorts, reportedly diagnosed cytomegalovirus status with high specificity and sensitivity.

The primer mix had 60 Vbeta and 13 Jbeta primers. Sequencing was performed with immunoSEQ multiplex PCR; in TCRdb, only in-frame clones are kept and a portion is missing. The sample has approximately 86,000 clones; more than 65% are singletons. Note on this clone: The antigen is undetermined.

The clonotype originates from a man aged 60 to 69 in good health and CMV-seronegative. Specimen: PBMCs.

CDR3 region: CASSLRTSGRDIQYF. In nucleotides, the CDR3 is TGTGCCAGCAGCTTGCGGACTAGCGGGAGAGACATTCAGTACTTC. V gene TRBV11-1 combines with J gene TRBJ2-4, with 13 positions matching TRBD2. Germline trimming cut 3 bases from V and 8 bases from J; bases unmatched to any gene: 4. CDR1 SGHAT and CDR2 FQDESV come from the germline V gene (reference sequence). The CDR3 has 15 amino acids.